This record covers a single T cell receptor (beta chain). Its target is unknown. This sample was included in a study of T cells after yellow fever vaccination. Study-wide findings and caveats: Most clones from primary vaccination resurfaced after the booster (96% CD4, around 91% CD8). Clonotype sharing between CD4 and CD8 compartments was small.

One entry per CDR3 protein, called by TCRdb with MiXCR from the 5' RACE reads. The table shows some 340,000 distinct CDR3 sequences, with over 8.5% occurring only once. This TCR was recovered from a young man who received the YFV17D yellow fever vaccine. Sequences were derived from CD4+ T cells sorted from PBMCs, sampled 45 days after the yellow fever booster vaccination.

The CDR3 here is CASSRDGKRETQYF. DNA for the CDR3: TGTGCCAGCTCACGGGACGGAAAAAGGGAGACCCAGTACTTC. The chain links TRBV18 to TRBJ2-5, with D perhaps being TRBD1 or TRBD2 (5 bases each). CDR3 length equals 14 residues. Germline V gene lookup returns CDR1 KGHSH and CDR2 LQKENI. Trimming pared 4 bases from V and 5 bases from J, leaving 14 bases between.